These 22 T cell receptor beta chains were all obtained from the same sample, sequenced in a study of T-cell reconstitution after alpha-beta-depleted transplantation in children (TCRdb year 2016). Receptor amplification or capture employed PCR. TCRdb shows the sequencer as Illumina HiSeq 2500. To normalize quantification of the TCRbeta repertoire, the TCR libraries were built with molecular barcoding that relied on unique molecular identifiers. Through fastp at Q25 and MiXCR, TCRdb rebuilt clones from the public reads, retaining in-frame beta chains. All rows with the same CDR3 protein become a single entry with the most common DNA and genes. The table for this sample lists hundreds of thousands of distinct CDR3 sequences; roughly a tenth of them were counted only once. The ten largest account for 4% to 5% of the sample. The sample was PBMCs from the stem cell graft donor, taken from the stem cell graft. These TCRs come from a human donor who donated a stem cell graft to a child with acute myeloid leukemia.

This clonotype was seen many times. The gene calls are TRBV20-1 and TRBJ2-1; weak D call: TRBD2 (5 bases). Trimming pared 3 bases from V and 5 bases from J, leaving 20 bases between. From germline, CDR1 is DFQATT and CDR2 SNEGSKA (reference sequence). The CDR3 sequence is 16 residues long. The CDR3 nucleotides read TGCAGTGCTAGCGGACTTTCGTCAAGGTCGGACAATGAGCAGTTCTTC. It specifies CSASGLSSRSDNEQFF.

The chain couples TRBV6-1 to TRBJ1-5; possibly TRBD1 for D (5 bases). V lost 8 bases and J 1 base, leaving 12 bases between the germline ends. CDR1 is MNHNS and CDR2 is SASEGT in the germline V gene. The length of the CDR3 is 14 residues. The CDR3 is CASAQGMSNQPQHF. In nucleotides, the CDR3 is TGTGCCAGCGCTCAGGGAATGAGCAATCAGCCCCAGCATTTT.

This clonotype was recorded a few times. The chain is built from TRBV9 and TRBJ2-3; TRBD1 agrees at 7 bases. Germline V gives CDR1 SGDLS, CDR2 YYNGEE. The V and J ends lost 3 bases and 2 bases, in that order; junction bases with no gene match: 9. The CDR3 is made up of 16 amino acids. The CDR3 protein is CASSARRGQDTDTQYF. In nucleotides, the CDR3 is TGTGCCAGCAGCGCCAGAAGGGGGCAAGACACAGATACGCAGTATTTT.

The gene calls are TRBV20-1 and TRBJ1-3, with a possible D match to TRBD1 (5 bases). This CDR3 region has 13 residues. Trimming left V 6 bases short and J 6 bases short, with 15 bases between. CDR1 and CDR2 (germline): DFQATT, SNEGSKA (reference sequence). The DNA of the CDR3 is TGCAGTGCCCAGACGACAGCTTTAAACACCATATATTTT. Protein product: CSAQTTALNTIYF.

The CDR3 coding sequence is TGTGCCAGCAGCTTAGCCCGGGACGGTCAGCCCCTCCACTTT. It translates to CASSLARDGQPLHF. The chain is built from TRBV7-9 and TRBJ1-6, with TRBD1 as a possible D gene (5 bases). The germline V gene encodes CDR1 SEHNR and CDR2 FQNEAQ (reference sequence). Deletions cut 0 bases from V and 13 bases from J, with 13 bases between. This CDR3 is 14 amino acids long.

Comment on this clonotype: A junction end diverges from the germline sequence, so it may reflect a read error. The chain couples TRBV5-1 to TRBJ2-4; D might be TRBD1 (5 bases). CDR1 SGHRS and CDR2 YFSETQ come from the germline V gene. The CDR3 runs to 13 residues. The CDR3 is CASSLVGQPTRDF. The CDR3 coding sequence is TGCGCCAGCAGCTTAGTGGGTCAGCCCACCAGGGACTTC.

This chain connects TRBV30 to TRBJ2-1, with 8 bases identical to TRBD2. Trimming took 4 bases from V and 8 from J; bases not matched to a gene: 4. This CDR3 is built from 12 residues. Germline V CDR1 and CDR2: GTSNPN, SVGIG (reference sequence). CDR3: CAWTGLAHEQFF. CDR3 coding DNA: TGTGCCTGGACTGGACTAGCCCATGAGCAGTTCTTC.

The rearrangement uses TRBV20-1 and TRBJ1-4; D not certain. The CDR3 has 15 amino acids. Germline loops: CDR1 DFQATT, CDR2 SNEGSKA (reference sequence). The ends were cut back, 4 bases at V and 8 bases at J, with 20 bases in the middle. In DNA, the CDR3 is TGCAGTGCTACTGGACGGGGAGGCATAAGGGAAAAACTGTTTTTT. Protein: CSATGRGGIREKLFF.

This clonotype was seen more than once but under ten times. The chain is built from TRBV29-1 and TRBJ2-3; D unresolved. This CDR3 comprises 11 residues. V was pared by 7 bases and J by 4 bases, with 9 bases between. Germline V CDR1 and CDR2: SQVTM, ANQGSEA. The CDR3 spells CSGLSPDTQYF. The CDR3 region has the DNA TGCAGCGGATTAAGTCCAGATACGCAGTATTTT.

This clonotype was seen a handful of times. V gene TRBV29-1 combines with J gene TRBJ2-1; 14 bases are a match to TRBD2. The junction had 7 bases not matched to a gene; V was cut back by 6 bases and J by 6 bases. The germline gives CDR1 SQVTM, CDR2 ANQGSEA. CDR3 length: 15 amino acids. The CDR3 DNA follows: TGCAGCGTCGCCAGACTAGCGGGAGGGGGCAATGAGCAGTTCTTC. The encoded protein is CSVARLAGGGNEQFF.

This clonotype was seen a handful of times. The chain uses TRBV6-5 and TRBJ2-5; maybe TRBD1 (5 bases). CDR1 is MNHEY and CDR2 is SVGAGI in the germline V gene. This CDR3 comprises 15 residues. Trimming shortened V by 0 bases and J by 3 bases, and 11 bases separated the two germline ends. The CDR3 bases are TGTGCCAGCAGTTACTCGAACAGGCCAGAAGAGACCCAGTACTTC. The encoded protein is CASSYSNRPEETQYF.

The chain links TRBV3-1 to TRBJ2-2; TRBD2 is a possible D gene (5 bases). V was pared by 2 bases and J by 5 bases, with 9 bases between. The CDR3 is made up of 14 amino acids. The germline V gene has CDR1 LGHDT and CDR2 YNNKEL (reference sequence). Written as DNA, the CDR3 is TGTGCCAGCAGCCAACTAGCCCCGACCGGGGAGCTGTTTTTT. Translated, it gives CASSQLAPTGELFF.

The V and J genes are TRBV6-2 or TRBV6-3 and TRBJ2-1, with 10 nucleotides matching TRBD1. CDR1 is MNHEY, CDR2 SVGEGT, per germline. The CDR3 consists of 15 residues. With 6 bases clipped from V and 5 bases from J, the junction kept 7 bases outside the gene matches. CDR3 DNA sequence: TGTGCCAGCAGGAGACAGGGGGCAAAAAACAATGAGCAGTTCTTC. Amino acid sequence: CASRRQGAKNNEQFF.

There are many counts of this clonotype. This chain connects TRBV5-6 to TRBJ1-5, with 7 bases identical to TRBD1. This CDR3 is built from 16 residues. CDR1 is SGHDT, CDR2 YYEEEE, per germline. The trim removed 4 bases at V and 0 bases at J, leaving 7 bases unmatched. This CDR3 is CASSLGQLHSNQPQHF. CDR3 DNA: TGTGCCAGCAGCCTGGGACAGCTCCATAGCAATCAGCCCCAGCATTTT.

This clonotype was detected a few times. CDR3 coding DNA: TGCAGTGCTTGGAGGGCCACCAGTATGGTGACAGATACGCAGTATTTT. Translated, it gives CSAWRATSMVTDTQYF. The rearrangement uses TRBV20-1 and TRBJ2-3; D is perhaps TRBD2 (6 bases). The CDR3 has 16 amino acids. CDR1 DFQATT and CDR2 SNEGSKA come from the germline V gene (reference sequence). Trimming stripped 5 bases from V and 3 bases from J, with 21 bases between.

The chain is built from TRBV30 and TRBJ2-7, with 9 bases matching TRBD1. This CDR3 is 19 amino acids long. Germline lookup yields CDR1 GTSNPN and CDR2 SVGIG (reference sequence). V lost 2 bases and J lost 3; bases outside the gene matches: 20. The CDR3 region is CAWSRSTGGIVSSHYEQYF. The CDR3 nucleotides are TGTGCCTGGAGTCGGTCGACAGGGGGAATAGTATCTAGCCACTACGAGCAGTACTTC.

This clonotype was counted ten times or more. Here the CDR3 DNA reads TGCGCCAGCTCCCCGGGTTTGCAGAACAAAAACATTCAGTACTTC. Its translation: CASSPGLQNKNIQYF. The rearrangement uses TRBV5-1 and TRBJ2-4; D unclear. Trimming removed 7 bases at V and 3 bases at J, with 17 bases between. Germline loops: CDR1 SGHRS, CDR2 YFSETQ. CDR3 length equals 15 residues.

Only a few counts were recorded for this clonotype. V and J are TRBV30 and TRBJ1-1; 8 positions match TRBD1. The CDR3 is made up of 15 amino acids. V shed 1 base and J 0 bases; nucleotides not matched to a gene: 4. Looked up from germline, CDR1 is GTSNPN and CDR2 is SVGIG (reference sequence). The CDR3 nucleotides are TGTGCCTGGAGTGGGACAGGGATCATGAACACTGAAGCTTTCTTT. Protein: CAWSGTGIMNTEAFF.

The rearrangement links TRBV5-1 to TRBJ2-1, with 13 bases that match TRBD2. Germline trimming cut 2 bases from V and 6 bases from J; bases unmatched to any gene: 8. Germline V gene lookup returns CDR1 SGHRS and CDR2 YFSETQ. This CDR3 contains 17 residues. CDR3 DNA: TGCGCCAGCAGCTTTAGGATCGGGACTAGCGGGACCAATGAGCAGTTCTTC. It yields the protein CASSFRIGTSGTNEQFF.

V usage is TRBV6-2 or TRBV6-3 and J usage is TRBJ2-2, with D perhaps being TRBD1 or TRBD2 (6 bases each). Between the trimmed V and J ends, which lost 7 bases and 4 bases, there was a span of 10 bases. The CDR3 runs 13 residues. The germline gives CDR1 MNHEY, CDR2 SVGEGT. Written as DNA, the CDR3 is TGTGCCAGCACCCGGGGGCTCACCGGGGAGCTGTTTTTT. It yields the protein CASTRGLTGELFF.

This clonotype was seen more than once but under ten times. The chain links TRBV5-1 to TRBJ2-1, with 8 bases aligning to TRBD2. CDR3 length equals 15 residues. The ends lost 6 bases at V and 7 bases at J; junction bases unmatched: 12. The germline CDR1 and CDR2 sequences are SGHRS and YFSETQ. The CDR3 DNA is TGCGCCAGCACCGACACTAGCGGAGACGGAAATGAGCAGTTCTTC. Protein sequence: CASTDTSGDGNEQFF.

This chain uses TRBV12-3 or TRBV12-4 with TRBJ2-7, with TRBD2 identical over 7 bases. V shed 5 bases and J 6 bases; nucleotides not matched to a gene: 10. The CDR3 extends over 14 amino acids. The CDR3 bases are TGTGCCAGCAGTCCCGCGGGGGAGCTGTCCGAGCAGTACTTC. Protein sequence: CASSPAGELSEQYF.